The 10 T cell receptor beta chains below were found in one sample sequenced in a study of blood T cell repertoires in COVID-19. TCRdb's table, derived via immunoSEQ multiplex PCR, lists solely in-frame clones and lacks some. The sample holds around 200,000 clones, approximately 90% seen once. The sequencing input was PBMCs or T cells enriched from blood (not recorded which). The receptors shown here come from a woman aged 35 to 49 with acute COVID-19.

This clone came up once. V gene TRBV7-7 combines with J gene TRBJ2-2, with 10 bases identical to TRBD1. This CDR3 comprises 17 residues. Per germline, CDR1 SSHAT and CDR2 FNYEAQ (reference sequence). Trimming at V came to 5 bases and at J to 3 bases, leaving 9 bases not matched to a gene. CDR3 nucleotide sequence: TGTGCCAGCAGCCCAAATATTGGACAGGGGGACACCGGGGAGCTGTTTTTT. Protein product: CASSPNIGQGDTGELFF.

This clone has a handful of counts. The rearrangement uses TRBV19 and TRBJ2-5; 9 nucleotides line up with TRBD2. There are 16 residues in the CDR3. V lost 8 bases and J lost 2; bases outside the gene matches: 12. From germline, CDR1 is LNHDA and CDR2 SQIVND (reference sequence). The CDR3 nucleotides are TGTGCCAGTGGTGCGACGACTAGCGGCGTGCAAGAGACCCAGTACTTC. As protein: CASGATTSGVQETQYF. The whole variable domain, remainder taken from reference TRBV19 and TRBJ2-5, is DGGITQSPKYLFRKEGQNVTLSCEQNLNHDAMYWYRQDPGQGLRLIYYSQIVNDFQKGDIAEGYSVSREKKESFPLTVTSAQKNPTAFYLCASGATTSGVQETQYFGPGTRLLVL.

The genes are TRBV5-5 and TRBJ1-1; TRBD1 matches 7 bases. This CDR3 comprises 14 residues. Germline loops: CDR1 SGHKS, CDR2 YYEKEE (reference sequence). Trimming removed 4 bases from V and 8 bases from J; junction bases left unmatched: 11. The CDR3: CASSPLQGRREAFF. In DNA form, the CDR3 reads TGTGCCAGCAGCCCCCTACAGGGGAGGAGGGAAGCTTTCTTT.

This sequence joins TRBV19 and TRBJ2-1; 14 positions match TRBD2. With V trimmed by 9 bases and J by 6 bases, 4 bases remained unmatched. The germline gives CDR1 LNHDA, CDR2 SQIVND (reference sequence). This CDR3 is built from 14 residues. The CDR3 region is CASRLAGGVNEQFF. The CDR3 nucleotides are TGTGCCAGCCGACTAGCGGGGGGGGTCAATGAGCAGTTCTTC. Full variable domain (missing parts from reference TRBV19 and TRBJ2-1): DGGITQSPKYLFRKEGQNVTLSCEQNLNHDAMYWYRQDPGQGLRLIYYSQIVNDFQKGDIAEGYSVSREKKESFPLTVTSAQKNPTAFYLCASRLAGGVNEQFFGPGTRLTVL.

The chain links TRBV19 to TRBJ2-1; 8 nucleotides match TRBD1. Losses at the gene ends were 6 bases for V and 9 bases for J; bases not matched to a gene: 13. The CDR3 totals 15 residues. Germline V gene sequence: CDR1 LNHDA, CDR2 SQIVND (reference sequence). CDR3 sequence (DNA): TGTGCCAGTAGGATCAGGGGGCTCCTAGGGGGTGAGCAGTTCTTC. Its translation: CASRIRGLLGGEQFF.

The CDR3 DNA follows: TGTGCCAGCAGGCGAGGAAACTCTGGAAACACCATATATTTT. Protein: CASRRGNSGNTIYF. V is TRBV6-5 and J is TRBJ1-3, with no clear D. V was cut by 6 bases and J by 0 bases, with 9 bases left in between. The CDR3 has 14 amino acids. In germline, CDR1 is MNHEY, CDR2 SVGAGI.

This clone was observed at least ten times. This chain links TRBV6-5 with TRBJ1-2, with D unresolved. In germline, CDR1 is MNHEY, CDR2 SVGAGI. Trimming shortened V by 7 bases and J by 4 bases, and 16 bases separated the two germline ends. The CDR3 loop spans 14 amino acids. CDR3: CASTKEVSTYGYTF. CDR3 DNA sequence: TGTGCCAGCACAAAAGAGGTTTCCACCTATGGCTACACCTTC.

The chain links TRBV3-1 (or the pseudogene TRBV3-2) to TRBJ1-2, with D maybe TRBD1 (5 bases). Germline V gene lookup returns CDR1 LGHDT and CDR2 YNNKEL (reference sequence). Trimming left V 0 bases short and J 4 bases short, with 15 bases between. The CDR3 sequence is 16 residues long. CDR3 residues: CASSQDWARGFYGYTF. Written as DNA, the CDR3 is TGTGCCAGCAGCCAAGACTGGGCGCGGGGGTTCTATGGCTACACCTTC.

The chain recombines TRBV6-5 with TRBJ1-1, with 8 bases fitting TRBD1. The germline CDR1 and CDR2 sequences are MNHEY and SVGAGI. CDR3 length equals 14 residues. The V and J ends lost 11 bases and 5 bases, in that order; junction bases with no gene match: 13. The CDR3 spells CAAAGGNSVTEAFF. The CDR3 DNA is TGTGCCGCGGCAGGGGGCAACAGTGTGACTGAAGCTTTCTTT.

The chain links TRBV7-2 to TRBJ2-1, with 9 nucleotides matching TRBD1. The CDR3 has 17 amino acids. V was pared by 5 bases and J by 7 bases, with 15 bases of the junction left unmatched. CDR1 and CDR2 (germline): SGHTA, FQGNSA. The CDR3 DNA reads as TGTGCCAGCAGCCCCCGGACCGGGACAGGGTCGAAAAATGAGCAGTTCTTC. It encodes CASSPRTGTGSKNEQFF.